This T cell receptor (beta chain) was observed in a study of cytotoxic CD8 clonotypes in ibrutinib-treated CLL. Assay used: immunoSEQ multiplex PCR; TCRdb lists only in-frame clones, some missing. The sample carries approximately 33,000 clones, about 70% recorded once. Germline-derived CDR1 and CDR2 are SGHTA and FQGNSA. The CDR3 extends over 12 amino acids. The V and J ends lost 4 bases and 0 bases respectively, with 4 bases between them. The TCR sequence derives from a human donor with chronic lymphocytic leukemia. The V gene is TRBV7-2, the J gene TRBJ2-7; D is undetermined. Sequences were derived from PBMCs, sampled before ibrutinib treatment. The DNA for the CDR3 is TGTGCCAGCAGCTCCAACTCCTACGAGCAGTACTTC. Translation gives CASSSNSYEQYF.